This T cell receptor (beta chain) was identified in a study of metastatic and nonmetastatic thyroid tumors. Study context: It was across blood and tumor or nodule tissue from malignant and benign thyroid patients that repertoires were compared.

In the original workflow: Construction of a distant-metastasis classifier for papillary thyroid cancer relied on CDR3 differences across clinicopathological groups. TCRdb reanalyzed the PCR reads via MiXCR. The V and J calls here are based on TCRdb, not the publication. The sample includes under 95,000 clones, roughly an eighth seen only once; the top ten take about 11%. The CDR3 has 15 residues. Germline values: CDR1 SSHAT, CDR2 FNYEAQ (reference sequence). Study outcomes and limitations: Compared with benign nodules, malignant thyroid tumors were reported to have significantly higher TCR beta diversity in both blood and tumor.

This clone has a count of ten or more. Its antigen is not identified. One junction end disagrees with the germline gene, perhaps due to a read error. The sample has other DNA sequences that encode this CDR3 too. Patients underwent thyroid surgery, and none had received any treatment before it. The sequencing sample was made of blood. The chain uses TRBV7-7 and TRBJ2-2; weak D call: TRBD2 (6 bases). This TCR derives from a female donor with papillary thyroid cancer or a benign thyroid nodule (not recorded which). Some clones in this sample may be carry-over from other donors' samples. CDR3 in DNA: TGTGCTAGCAGCTTAAATGGGCTAGCGACCGGGGAGCTGTTTTTT. Residues: CASSLNGLATGELFF. Combining the CDR3 with reference TRBV7-7 and TRBJ2-2 gives the whole variable domain GAGVSQSPRYKVTKRGQDVTLRCDPISSHATLYWYQQALGQGPEFLTYFNYEAQPDKSGLPSDRFSAERPEGSISTLTIQRTEQRDSAMYRCASSLNGLATGELFFGEGSRLTVL.